The present T cell receptor beta chain was sequenced within a study of blood T cell repertoires in COVID-19 (dated by TCRdb to the early 2020s). Turning to the overall study: Samples covering the acute and convalescent phases of COVID-19 were provided by collaborators in the United States, Italy and Spain. The material from the prospective study consisted of cDNA or gDNA derived from T cells, B-cell-depleted T cells, or PBMCs. The dataset comprised deeply sampled blood TCRbeta repertoires from subjects exposed to, actively infected with, or recovered from COVID-19. The repertoires were made available in a free public database intended to serve as a resource for research on the immune response to SARS-CoV-2. The samples were drawn from two sources: the first 160 participants of the ongoing ImmuneRACE study, and 1,000 to 1,500 subjects contributed by 6 global collaborators. A de-identified subject ID, COVID-19 status, age in years and sex were almost always included in the sample metadata. HLA class I and class II types, where available, came from metadata supplied by the sample provider rather than from assay-based typing. Beyond this particular receptor, the publication reports: How much clinical and demographic metadata was included differed by source and by participant, and the metadata was provided uncurated.

The collaborating institutions used their own protocols to collect whole blood in K2EDTA tubes. For TCRbeta analysis, collaborator samples were shipped as frozen whole blood, as isolated PBMCs, or as DNA extracted from either sample type. For CDR1 and CDR2, the germline V gene (reference sequence) lists GTSNPN and SVGIG. The CDR3 starts with the cysteine, ends with the phenylalanine, and has 12 residues. Kept here is only the CDR3 DNA, which spans 36 bases and is read in frame from base 1. At the junction V is shortened by 3 bases and J by 3 bases; bases outside the gene matches: 2. A word on this clone: Which antigen it targets is not known. There are no base qualities to consult, and no much larger clone falls within one base.

TCRbeta CDR3 regions were amplified from genomic DNA using the immunoSEQ Assay, a bias-controlled multiplex PCR. The authors' pipeline ran thus. Nucleated cell counts per sample were estimated from amplification of reference gene primers within the assay. Sequence reads were collapsed and filtered to measure the absolute abundance of every unique TCRbeta CDR3 rearrangement. For each sample, productive Simpson clonality was calculated as the square root of Simpson's diversity index across productive rearrangements. As stored in TCRdb, this immuneACCESS dataset retains in-frame rearrangements with V and J assigned. A fraction of the clones does not appear; measured against another copy, unresolved V genes explain less than half of the discrepancy, and the remainder lacks a known reason. V and J calls and clone size are copied from that table; D and trimming were computed from the DNA. The sample records about 120,000 clones, over 75% of which are singletons. Of the sample, just over 6.5% is held by the ten largest clones.

This TCR came from a man older than 75 with active or convalescent COVID-19. The chain is assembled from TRBV30 and TRBJ2-7; 7 junctional bases match TRBD1. Input material: peripheral blood. The CDR3 amino acid sequence is: CAWRQGNYEQYF. In nucleotides, the sequence is TGTGCCTGGAGACAGGGGAACTACGAGCAGTACTTC. The variable domain in full, with residues beyond the CDR3 obtained from the reference TRBV30 and TRBJ2-7 genes, is SQTIHQWPATLVQPVGSPLSLECTVEGTSNPNLYWYRQAAGRGLQLLFYSVGIGQISSEVPQNLSASRPQDRQFILSSKKLLLSDSGFYLCAWRQGNYEQYFGPGTRLTVT.